This T cell receptor (beta chain) was obtained from a study of glioma-infiltrating T cells. General observations from the study: Non-neoplastic patients had below-expected tissue-blood divergence, while all gliomas exceeded expectation. Very few CDR3 sequences were shared between tissue and blood.

This clonotype came up many times. Its antigen is as yet unknown. J gave up 3 bases and V 6 bases, and 6 bases lay outside the gene matches. Looked up from germline, CDR1 is MNHNS and CDR2 is SASEGT. The CDR3 is made up of 15 amino acids. Amplification of TCR alpha and beta CDR3 regions from RNA used iRepertoire nested multiplex PCR. One-step reverse transcription and amplification started from approximately 100-400 ng of tissue mRNA or PBMC total RNA. In TCRdb, the multiplex PCR reads were re-called with MiXCR into one record per CDR3 protein. The sample has 84,000 or so distinct CDR3 sequences, about a quarter seen once.

Sequenced: glioma tissue, nonneoplastic brain tissue, or PBMCs (not recorded which). The chain combines TRBV6-1 with TRBJ1-4; 8 nucleotides match TRBD1. The clonotype comes from a human donor with low-grade glioma or glioblastoma, undergoing nonglioma brain surgery, or in good health (not recorded which). This chain's CDR3 is CASSQSTGANEKLFF. As DNA, the CDR3 is TGTGCCAGCAGCCAATCGACAGGGGCTAATGAAAAACTGTTTTTT.